These 20 T cell receptor beta chains were all obtained from the same sample, sequenced in a study of blood T cell repertoires in COVID-19. Profiled with immunoSEQ multiplex PCR; TCRdb holds only in-frame clones, not every one. The profile shows some 350,000 clones, under 95% of them singletons. Sequenced input: peripheral blood. Receptors originate from a woman aged 18-30 years who had recovered from COVID-19.

This clone appeared a single time. The chain combines TRBV6-6 with TRBJ2-2; tentatively, D is TRBD2 (5 bases). CDR3 length equals 15 residues. Germline CDR1 is MNHNY and CDR2 is SVGAGI (reference sequence). Trimming pared 8 bases from V and 7 bases from J, leaving 20 bases between. CDR3 nucleotides: TGTGCCAGCTCGACACTAGGTCTAGTCGTCGGGGAGCTGTTTTTT. Translation gives CASSTLGLVVGELFF.

This clone was found once. The chain carries TRBV9 and TRBJ2-1, with 8 bases lining up with TRBD2. Per the germline V gene, CDR1 is SGDLS and CDR2 is YYNGEE. The CDR3 has 18 amino acids. V lost 0 bases, J lost 0 bases, and 8 bases stayed unmatched. The DNA of the CDR3 is TGTGCCAGCAGCGTAGAACCTAGCGGGTCCAGCTCCTACAATGAGCAGTTCTTC. Amino acid sequence: CASSVEPSGSSSYNEQFF.

This rearrangement joins TRBV11-3 to TRBJ2-7; 9 nucleotides align to TRBD2. The germline V gene encodes CDR1 SGHNT and CDR2 YENEEA. V lost 4 bases and J lost 7; bases outside the gene matches: 11. This CDR3 is 15 amino acids long. CDR3 nucleotide sequence: TGTGCCAGCAGCTCGGCGCGGGAGGGTTCATTAGAGCAGTACGTC. It specifies CASSSAREGSLEQYV.

V gene TRBV7-2 combines with J gene TRBJ1-2; 7 nucleotides line up with TRBD1. The germline CDR1 and CDR2 sequences are SGHTA and FQGNSA. The CDR3 sequence is 13 residues long. The trim removed 3 bases at V and 3 bases at J, leaving 1 base unmatched. The CDR3 spells CASSFTGDYGYTF. In DNA, the CDR3 is TGTGCCAGCAGCTTCACAGGGGACTATGGCTACACCTTC.

This clone was seen more than once but under ten times. The chain recombines TRBV7-9 with TRBJ1-1; D unclear. CDR3 length: 13 residues. Germline V lookup: CDR1 SEHNR, CDR2 FQNEAQ (reference sequence). Trimming left V 1 base short and J 3 bases short, with 6 bases between. The CDR3 spells CASSLGQYTEAFF. Here the CDR3 DNA reads TGTGCCAGCAGCTTAGGCCAGTACACTGAAGCTTTCTTT.

This clone was seen a single time. The chain links TRBV7-6 to TRBJ1-2, with D perhaps TRBD1 (6 bases). Germline values: CDR1 SGHVS, CDR2 FNYEAQ. V lost 5 bases, J lost 0 bases, and 19 bases lay in between. The CDR3 runs to 17 residues. As DNA, the CDR3 is TGTGCCAGCAGCCCCAAAGCTGGCCAGGGGCCTAACTATGGCTACACCTTC. Translation: CASSPKAGQGPNYGYTF. The full variable domain, with the rest looked up from reference TRBV7-6 and TRBJ1-2, is GAGVSQSPRYKVTKRGQDVALRCDPISGHVSLYWYRQALGQGPEFLTYFNYEAQQDKSGLPNDRFSAERPEGSISTLTIQRTEQRDSAMYRCASSPKAGQGPNYGYTFGSGTRLTVV.

The CDR3 bases are TGTGCCAGCAGCCAACTTGGACAAATGGGCTACAATGAGCAGTTCTTC. Translating gives CASSQLGQMGYNEQFF. The rearrangement joins TRBV3-1 (or the pseudogene TRBV3-2) to TRBJ2-1; possible D gene TRBD1, 5 bases. Germline CDR1 is LGHDT and CDR2 is YNNKEL (reference sequence). CDR3 length equals 16 residues. V gave up 2 bases and J gave up 3 bases, with 14 bases separating them.

The V gene is TRBV11-2, the J gene TRBJ2-1, with 14 bases matching TRBD2. V was clipped by 5 bases and J by 7 bases; unmatched bases: 4. The CDR3 sequence is 15 residues long. Per the germline V gene, CDR1 is SGHAT and CDR2 is FQNNGV. The CDR3 nucleotides are TGTGCCAGCAGCCCCAGGACTAGCGGGAGGAATGAGCAGTTCTTC. It yields the protein CASSPRTSGRNEQFF.

This clone was detected only once. The rearrangement uses TRBV6-2 or TRBV6-3 and TRBJ1-6; 9 bases fit TRBD1. This CDR3 region has 15 residues. With 3 bases clipped from V and 7 bases from J, the junction kept 4 bases outside the gene matches. The V gene's germline CDR1 is MNHEY and CDR2 SVGEGT. This CDR3 is CASSYWTGENSPLHF. In nucleotides, the CDR3 is TGTGCCAGCAGTTATTGGACAGGGGAGAATTCACCCCTCCACTTT.

The chain has TRBV2 and TRBJ2-1; tentative D call: TRBD1 (6 bases). This CDR3 spans 13 amino acids. Trimming stripped 11 bases from V and 1 base from J, with 12 bases between. Germline V lookup: CDR1 SNHLY, CDR2 FYNNEI. CDR3 amino acids: CAFQQGSYNEQFF. In DNA, the CDR3 is TGTGCCTTTCAACAGGGATCCTACAATGAGCAGTTCTTC. Drawing the rest from reference TRBV2 and TRBJ2-1, the complete variable domain is EPEVTQTPSHQVTQMGQEVILRCVPISNHLYFYWYRQILGQKVEFLVSFYNNEISEKSEIFDDQFSVERPDGSNFTLKIRSTKLEDSAMYFCAFQQGSYNEQFFGPGTRLTVL.

This clone was seen only once. V usage is TRBV19 and J usage is TRBJ2-2; a weak D match, TRBD2 (6 bases). The germline V and J ends were trimmed by 3 bases and 4 bases, with 12 bases remaining between them. There are 15 residues in the CDR3. Per the germline V gene, CDR1 is LNHDA and CDR2 is SQIVND (reference sequence). The DNA for the CDR3 is TGTGCCAGTAGTATGGGACTTCGTAGCACCGGGGAGCTGTTTTTT. Protein: CASSMGLRSTGELFF.

This clone has just a few counts. The chain combines TRBV25-1 with TRBJ1-2; the D gene is possibly TRBD1 (5 bases). Germline CDR1 is MGHDK and CDR2 is SYGVNS. The CDR3 covers 12 residues. V was trimmed by 2 bases and J by 8 bases, leaving 9 bases between them. CDR3 DNA: TGTGCCAGCAGTGAACATAGGGGAGGCTACACCTTC. It codes for CASSEHRGGYTF.

CDR3 sequence: CASTALHTGQNTEAFF. CDR3 in DNA: TGTGCCAGCACCGCCCTTCATACAGGACAGAACACTGAAGCTTTCTTT. The V call is TRBV9, the J call TRBJ1-1; a possible D gene is TRBD1 (5 bases). V dropped 6 bases and J dropped 1 base, with 19 bases sitting between them. The CDR3 extends over 16 amino acids. Germline V gene data show CDR1 as SGDLS and CDR2 as YYNGEE.

This chain connects TRBV18 to TRBJ1-1; D perhaps matches TRBD1 (5 bases). The V gene's germline CDR1 is KGHSH and CDR2 LQKENI. V lost 3 bases, J lost 4 bases, and 18 bases lay in between. CDR3 size: 16 residues. The CDR3 DNA is TGTGCCAGCTCACCCGAGGTTGCAGGGTCGGGCACTGAAGCTTTCTTT. It is translated as CASSPEVAGSGTEAFF.

Only one count was recorded for this clone. The V gene is TRBV5-3, the J gene TRBJ2-7; 7 bases match TRBD1. TRBV5-3 is assigned to the ORF class and has an uncertain function. The CDR3 extends over 15 amino acids. J gave up 0 bases and V 4 bases, and 7 bases lay outside the gene matches. The CDR3: CARSPRQGHSYEQYV. CDR3 in DNA: TGTGCCAGAAGCCCAAGACAGGGCCACTCCTACGAGCAGTACGTC.

This chain joins TRBV12-5 and TRBJ2-5; 7 nucleotides agree with TRBD2. J lost 4 bases, V lost 3 bases, and 8 bases had no gene match. The CDR3 is 15 amino acids. Germline lookup yields CDR1 LGHNT and CDR2 FRNRAP. The CDR3 sequence: CASGLVFGGGETQYF. CDR3 sequence (DNA): TGTGCTAGTGGTTTAGTGTTCGGCGGGGGAGAGACCCAGTACTTC.

V and J are TRBV5-5 and TRBJ1-1, with D possibly TRBD1 on 6 matching bases. The CDR3 contains 15 residues. Deletions cut 1 base from V and 1 base from J, with 11 bases between. Germline CDR1 and CDR2: SGHKS and YYEKEE (reference sequence). CDR3 nucleotides: TGTGCCAGCAGCTTGAGGGGGGGGCCGAACACTGAAGCTTTCTTT. Protein product: CASSLRGGPNTEAFF.

This clone was recorded once. CDR3 region: CSVEWRGGSGNTIYF. The CDR3 DNA reads as TGCAGCGTTGAATGGCGGGGAGGTTCTGGAAACACCATATATTTT. The V and J genes are TRBV29-1 and TRBJ1-3; D not resolved. Trimming removed 2 bases from V and 1 base from J, with 12 bases in between. Germline CDR1 SQVTM, CDR2 ANQGSEA. This CDR3 spans 15 amino acids.

The count of this clone is one. The chain recombines TRBV27 with TRBJ2-7; TRBD1 matches 11 bases. This CDR3 has 14 residues. Germline assignment: CDR1 MNHEY and CDR2 SMNVEV (reference sequence). Trimming cost V 6 bases and J 4 bases; bases outside gene matches: 5. The CDR3 loop reads CASSRTGGRYEQYV. The CDR3, as DNA: TGTGCCAGCAGCCGGACAGGGGGCCGGTACGAGCAGTACGTC.

DNA of the CDR3: TGTGCCAGCAGCTTAGCTAACAATGAGCAGTTCTTC. This codes for CASSLANNEQFF. The rearrangement links TRBV7-9 to TRBJ2-1; D is unresolved. The ends were cut back, 0 bases at V and 5 bases at J, with 2 bases in the middle. CDR1 SEHNR and CDR2 FQNEAQ come from the germline V gene (reference sequence). The CDR3 loop spans 12 amino acids.